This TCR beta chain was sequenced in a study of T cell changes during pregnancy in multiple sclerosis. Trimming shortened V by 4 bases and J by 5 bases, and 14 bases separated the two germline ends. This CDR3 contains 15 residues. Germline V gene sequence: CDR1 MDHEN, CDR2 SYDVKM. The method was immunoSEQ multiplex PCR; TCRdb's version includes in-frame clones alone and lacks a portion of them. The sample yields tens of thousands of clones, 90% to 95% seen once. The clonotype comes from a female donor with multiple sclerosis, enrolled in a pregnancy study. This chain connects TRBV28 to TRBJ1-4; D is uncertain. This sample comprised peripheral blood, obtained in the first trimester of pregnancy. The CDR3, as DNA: TGTGCCAGCAGTTCCTCGACGACACTCAATGAAAAACTGTTTTTT. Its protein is CASSSSTTLNEKLFF.